The clone carrying this TCR beta chain was picked up one time. Profiled with immunoSEQ multiplex PCR; TCRdb holds only in-frame clones, not every one. The table lists more than 50,000 clones, approximately 79% of them singletons. This record comes from a study of T cells in tumors after PD-1 blockade. For the study at large: Either cemiplimab 350 mg every 2 weeks or pembrolizumab 200 mg every 3 weeks was given. During anti-PD-1 treatment, some patients continued daily vismodegib 150 mg. Peripheral blood samples averaged around 38,000 unique clonotypes and about 120,000 templates.

Template: tumor biopsy or peripheral blood genomic DNA, about 600-6,004 ng per sample. The CDR3 is 15 amino acids. The chain combines TRBV21-1 with TRBJ2-1; TRBD1, the table's D call, was not compared with the DNA. TRBV21-1 constitutes a pseudogene. This receptor was identified in a human donor with basal cell carcinoma. The input for sequencing was PBMCs, taken after anti-PD-1 treatment. Here the CDR3 DNA reads TGTGCCAGCAGCTGCCCCGGGACAGCCGCCAATGAGCAGTTCTTC. This sequence encodes CASSCPGTAANEQFF.